A single sample gave rise to the 21 T cell receptor beta chains below, sequenced in a study of identical twins (dated by TCRdb to the mid-2010s). Preparation of the library involved 5' RACE. Reads for this sample came from an Illumina HiSeq 2000. TCRdb applied fastp at Q25 and MiXCR to the public reads, then kept only in-frame beta chains. Each entry merges the rows of one CDR3 protein and shows their most common DNA and genes. This sample gives 150,000 or so distinct CDR3 sequences in total; 3.5% of them show up just once. About 7.8% of the sample is held by the ten biggest clonotypes. The source material was memory T cells sorted from blood. The meaning of the sample's cell subset or site label: CD45RO+ enriched T cells. All receptors come from a man aged 18 to 30 in good health.

The sample holds many counts of this clonotype. The chain couples TRBV28 to TRBJ1-1; D unresolved. The CDR3 is 14 amino acids. Between the trimmed V and J ends, which lost 5 bases and 3 bases, there was a span of 13 bases. Germline V gene lookup returns CDR1 MDHEN and CDR2 SYDVKM. The CDR3 reads CASSLLTRDTEAFF. The CDR3 DNA sequence: TGTGCCAGCAGTCTCCTCACGAGGGACACTGAAGCTTTCTTT.

This clonotype was seen repeatedly, ten times or more. The chain carries TRBV11-1 and TRBJ2-7; D gene unclear. Germline loops: CDR1 SGHAT, CDR2 FQDESV (reference sequence). Between the trimmed V and J ends, which lost 2 bases and 7 bases, there was a span of 12 bases. The CDR3 contains 13 residues. CDR3 in amino acids: CASSLIAAWEQYF. The CDR3 DNA reads as TGTGCCAGCAGCTTAATAGCTGCGTGGGAGCAGTACTTC.

The V and J genes are TRBV19 and TRBJ2-5; no firm D call. CDR3 length: 15 amino acids. Germline CDR1 LNHDA, CDR2 SQIVND (reference sequence). V lost 5 bases and J 2 bases, leaving 15 bases between the germline ends. DNA for the CDR3: TGTGCCAGTAGTCGCTCCTGGAACCTTCAAGAGACCCAGTACTTC. This sequence encodes CASSRSWNLQETQYF.

Written as DNA, the CDR3 is TGTGCCAGCAGTTTAGCGGGAAACAATGAGCAGTTCTTC. Translated, it gives CASSLAGNNEQFF. This rearrangement joins TRBV3-1 to TRBJ2-1, with 8 bases fitting TRBD2. V shed 6 bases, J shed 5 bases, and the junction held 3 bases outside the gene matches. Per the germline V gene, CDR1 is LGHDT and CDR2 is YNNKEL (reference sequence). CDR3 length: 13 amino acids.

Ten or more counts support this clonotype. This rearrangement joins TRBV7-9 to TRBJ2-7, with D unclear. The germline V gene encodes CDR1 SEHNR and CDR2 FQNEAQ (reference sequence). The CDR3 runs 11 residues. V lost 4 bases and J 7 bases, leaving 8 bases between the germline ends. The CDR3 sequence: CASSSFEEQYF. CDR3 DNA sequence: TGTGCCAGCAGCTCCTTCGAGGAGCAGTACTTC.

This clonotype came up many times. This chain links TRBV11-1 with TRBJ2-3; 12 bases line up with TRBD2. CDR1 is SGHAT, CDR2 FQDESV, per germline (reference sequence). V lost 6 bases, J lost 4 bases, and 14 bases stayed unmatched. The CDR3 extends over 18 amino acids. The CDR3 nucleotides read TGTGCCAGCAGACTACCCTTTCGACTAGCGGGAGTAGCAGATACGCAGTATTTT. Amino acids: CASRLPFRLAGVADTQYF.

For this clonotype: This may stem from a read error, because a much larger clone lies one nucleotide away. The rearrangement joins TRBV4-2 to TRBJ2-3, with D possibly called TRBD1 or TRBD2 (5 bases each). CDR1 LGHNA and CDR2 YNFKEQ come from the germline V gene. V shed 0 bases and J shed 6 bases, with 16 bases lying between them. The CDR3 length is 16 residues. The CDR3 loop is CASSQEWTRSGDTQYF. CDR3 DNA: TGTGCCAGCAGCCAAGAGTGGACACGATCGGGGGATACGCAGTATTTT.

This clonotype has at least ten counts. V is TRBV6-5 and J is TRBJ2-2; the D call may be TRBD1 or TRBD2 (5 bases each). Germline lookup yields CDR1 MNHEY and CDR2 SVGAGI. This CDR3 spans 13 amino acids. V lost 2 bases and J lost 7, with 8 bases in between. CDR3 in DNA: TGTGCCAGCAGTTACGTGGGGGTCGGGGAGCTGTTTTTT. It yields the protein CASSYVGVGELFF.

This clonotype was seen ten or more times. The chain recombines TRBV12-3 or TRBV12-4 with TRBJ1-4; D might be TRBD1 (5 bases). The CDR3 spans 14 residues. Trimming removed 3 bases from V and 6 bases from J, with 11 bases in between. The CDR3 region has the DNA TGTGCCAGCAGTTTGTCCGGGACTCATGAAAAACTGTTTTTT. As protein: CASSLSGTHEKLFF.

This clonotype has a handful of counts. For the CDR3, the DNA is TGTGCCAGCAGCCCCACGGGACAGGGATACGAGCAGTACTTC. Translating gives CASSPTGQGYEQYF. This chain uses TRBV7-9 with TRBJ2-7; 9 bases agree with TRBD1. The germline V gene encodes CDR1 SEHNR and CDR2 FQNEAQ (reference sequence). The CDR3 loop spans 14 amino acids. After removal of 5 bases from V and 4 bases from J, the junction contained 6 bases not matched to a gene.

This clonotype was counted ten times or more. The V gene is TRBV12-3 or TRBV12-4, the J gene TRBJ1-1; TRBD1 is a possible D gene (5 bases). Trimming left V 6 bases short and J 0 bases short, with 14 bases between. This CDR3 contains 15 residues. The CDR3 nucleotides read TGTGCCAGCAGCCCGCCAGGGTCAATGAACACTGAAGCTTTCTTT. The encoded protein is CASSPPGSMNTEAFF.

This clonotype was recorded many times. The rearrangement links TRBV14 to TRBJ2-5; 9 bases line up with TRBD1. The CDR3 runs to 16 residues. V lost 8 bases, J lost 5 bases, and 15 bases stayed unmatched. Looked up from germline, CDR1 is SGHDN and CDR2 is FVKESK. In nucleotides, the CDR3 is TGTGCCAGCGCCCCTCCGGGGACAGGGAGGTGGGAGACCCAGTACTTC. This translates into CASAPPGTGRWETQYF. The full variable domain, with the rest looked up from reference TRBV14 and TRBJ2-5, is EAGVTQFPSHSVIEKGQTVTLRCDPISGHDNLYWYRRVMGKEIKFLLHFVKESKQDESGMPNNRFLAERTGGTYSTLKVQPAELEDSGVYFCASAPPGTGRWETQYFGPGTRLLVL.

This clonotype was seen at least ten times. The V gene is TRBV12-3 or TRBV12-4, the J gene TRBJ1-6; D is undetermined. The CDR3 covers 14 residues. V lost 6 bases and J 9 bases, leaving 15 bases between the germline ends. The CDR3, as DNA: TGTGCCAGCAGATTGGTCACTGCCAGTTCACCCCTCCACTTT. This translates into CASRLVTASSPLHF.

This clonotype was found many times. The genes are TRBV9 and TRBJ1-2; D is perhaps TRBD1 (6 bases). The CDR3 consists of 15 residues. Trimming shortened V by 0 bases and J by 8 bases, and 17 bases separated the two germline ends. The germline V gene encodes CDR1 SGDLS and CDR2 YYNGEE. The CDR3 region has the DNA TGTGCCAGCAGCGTAGCAGGGGCCCGCTTGGGGGGCTACACCTTC. This translates into CASSVAGARLGGYTF.

There are many counts of this clonotype. J is TRBJ2-2 and V is TRBV29-1; D is ambiguous. The length of the CDR3 is 12 residues. The V and J ends lost 4 bases and 5 bases respectively, with 8 bases between them. Germline assignment: CDR1 SQVTM and CDR2 ANQGSEA. This CDR3 is CSVVRWTGELFF. The CDR3 nucleotides read TGCAGCGTTGTCCGGTGGACCGGGGAGCTGTTTTTT.

This clonotype was counted many times. The chain has TRBV9 and TRBJ2-1; 10 bases line up with TRBD1. The length of the CDR3 is 17 residues. J was trimmed by 2 bases and V by 3 bases; bases with no gene match: 8. The V gene's germline CDR1 is SGDLS and CDR2 YYNGEE. CDR3: CASSAADDRGPYNEQFF. The CDR3 DNA follows: TGTGCCAGCAGCGCAGCAGACGACAGGGGGCCCTACAATGAGCAGTTCTTC.

This clonotype was seen ten or more times. The CDR3 bases are TGCAGTGCTAAGTCGGTGGAGCAGTATTTT. It encodes CSAKSVEQYF. The genes are TRBV20-1 and TRBJ2-3; D is unresolved. Germline loops: CDR1 DFQATT, CDR2 SNEGSKA (reference sequence). V dropped 4 bases and J dropped 11 bases, with 10 bases sitting between them. The CDR3 is 10 amino acids.

This clonotype showed up many times. The DNA of the CDR3 is TGTGCCAGCAGTTCGGGACTACACAGCACAGATACGCAGTATTTT. It encodes CASSSGLHSTDTQYF. This chain uses TRBV2 with TRBJ2-3; 7 bases agree with TRBD2. The J segment lost 0 bases and the V segment lost 5 bases, leaving 5 bases of the junction unmatched. Germline V CDR1 and CDR2: SNHLY, FYNNEI. The CDR3 is 15 residues long. Complete variable domain (other parts from reference TRBV2 and TRBJ2-3): EPEVTQTPSHQVTQMGQEVILRCVPISNHLYFYWYRQILGQKVEFLVSFYNNEISEKSEIFDDQFSVERPDGSNFTLKIRSTKLEDSAMYFCASSSGLHSTDTQYFGPGTRLTVL.

This clonotype was observed many times. CDR3 coding DNA: TGTGCCAGCAGACTTTACAATGAGCAGTTCTTC. Its translation: CASRLYNEQFF. J is TRBJ2-1 and V is TRBV28; the D is unclear. This CDR3 has 11 residues. The germline V and J ends were trimmed by 6 bases and 4 bases, with 4 bases remaining between them. From germline, CDR1 is MDHEN and CDR2 SYDVKM.

There are many counts of this clonotype. CDR3 sequence: CASRWDGEQYF. DNA of the CDR3: TGTGCCAGCAGATGGGACGGGGAGCAGTACTTC. The chain couples TRBV28 to TRBJ2-7; D may be TRBD1 or TRBD2 (5 bases each). The CDR3 runs 11 residues. CDR1 and CDR2 from the germline V gene are MDHEN and SYDVKM. Trimming pared 6 bases from V and 7 bases from J, leaving 10 bases between.

This clonotype was counted ten times or more. The V call is TRBV29-1, the J call TRBJ2-2; TRBD1 is a possible D gene (5 bases). The CDR3 consists of 13 residues. Deletions cut 5 bases from V and 2 bases from J, with 9 bases between. Germline CDR1 is SQVTM and CDR2 is ANQGSEA. The CDR3 here is CSVSRANTGELFF. CDR3 in DNA: TGCAGCGTTTCCAGGGCCAACACCGGGGAGCTGTTTTTT.